This T cell receptor (beta chain) was recorded in a study of cytomegalovirus exposure and HLA in healthy donors. CDR1 and CDR2 (germline): KGHSH, LQKENI. This CDR3 has 18 amino acids. The J segment lost 0 bases and the V segment lost 3 bases, leaving 9 bases of the junction unmatched. 60 Vbeta and 13 Jbeta primers were used in PCR. Libraries were prepared by immunoSEQ multiplex PCR; TCRdb keeps only in-frame clonotypes and omits some of them. The table lists fewer than 250,000 clones, approximately 82% of them singletons. The clonotype originates from a man younger than 30 in good health and CMV-seronegative. Material for sequencing was PBMCs. The chain uses TRBV18 and TRBJ2-1, with 9 bases matching TRBD1. CDR3 protein: CASSPGTGLLSSYNEQFF. The CDR3 DNA reads TGTGCCAGCTCACCCGGGACAGGGCTACTGAGCTCCTACAATGAGCAGTTCTTC. The complete variable domain, with remaining parts taken from reference TRBV18 and TRBJ2-1, reads NAGVMQNPRHLVRRRGQEARLRCSPMKGHSHVYWYRQLPEEGLKFMVYLQKENIIDESGMPKERFSAEFPKEGPSILRIQQVVRGDSAAYFCASSPGTGLLSSYNEQFFGPGTRLTVL.